The 28 T cell receptor beta chains below come from one sample, sequenced in a study of OX40 agonist ivuxolimab in advanced cancers. The table came from immunoSEQ multiplex PCR; TCRdb's copy has only in-frame clones and leaves some out. This table holds about 36,000 clones, about 81% found once. The material sequenced was CD4+ or CD8+ T cells sorted from blood, taken in a trial of the OX40 agonist ivuxolimab. Source of these receptors: an adult with an advanced solid tumor such as melanoma, head and neck, liver or kidney cancer.

The chain has TRBV5-5 and TRBJ1-5, with a possible D match to TRBD1 (5 bases). The CDR3 is 13 residues long. Deletions cut 0 bases from V and 9 bases from J, with 10 bases between. The germline V gene has CDR1 SGHKS and CDR2 YYEKEE (reference sequence). The CDR3 is CASSLADRGPQHF. Written as DNA, the CDR3 is TGTGCCAGCAGCTTGGCCGATAGGGGGCCCCAGCATTTT. Based on the CDR3 plus reference TRBV5-5 and TRBJ1-5, the full variable domain is DAGVTQSPTHLIKTRGQQVTLRCSPISGHKSVSWYQQVLGQGPQFIFQYYEKEERGRGNFPDRFSARQFPNYSSELNVNALLLGDSALYLCASSLADRGPQHFGDGTRLSIL.

This chain uses TRBV9 with TRBJ2-3; 8 bases align to TRBD2. The CDR3 consists of 16 residues. Germline lookup yields CDR1 SGDLS and CDR2 YYNGEE. Germline trimming cut 3 bases from V and 1 base from J; bases unmatched to any gene: 7. As DNA, the CDR3 is TGTGCCAGCAGCGCGTTAGCGGGGTCCCGCACAGATACGCAGTATTTT. This gives the protein CASSALAGSRTDTQYF.

DNA for the CDR3: TGTGCCAGCAGCGTAGGTGGCAGTTGGGCCGGGGAGCTGTTTTTT. It yields the protein CASSVGGSWAGELFF. The rearrangement uses TRBV9 and TRBJ2-2; D is unresolved. The CDR3 covers 15 residues. CDR1 and CDR2 (germline): SGDLS, YYNGEE. V lost 0 bases to trimming and J lost 6 bases, with 12 bases between them.

The rearrangement links TRBV7-9 to TRBJ2-3; 9 bases are a match to TRBD2. The CDR3 spans 15 residues. V dropped 5 bases and J dropped 5; count of bases not matched to a gene: 8. In germline, CDR1 is SEHNR, CDR2 FQNEAQ (reference sequence). This CDR3 is CASSDRAGGRDTQYF. CDR3 nucleotide sequence: TGTGCCAGCAGCGACAGGGCGGGAGGGCGAGATACGCAGTATTTT. The full variable domain, rest sourced from reference TRBV7-9 and TRBJ2-3, is DTGVSQNPRHKITKRGQNVTFRCDPISEHNRLYWYRQTLGQGPEFLTYFQNEAQLEKSRLLSDRFSAERPKGSFSTLEIQRTEQGDSAMYLCASSDRAGGRDTQYFGPGTRLTVL.

This clone has more than one count but fewer than ten. V usage is TRBV18 and J usage is TRBJ1-2, with 9 bases aligning to TRBD1. V shed 3 bases and J 2 bases; nucleotides not matched to a gene: 7. The CDR3 extends over 16 amino acids. Germline V CDR1 and CDR2: KGHSH, LQKENI. CDR3 loop: CASSPEGQGGNYGYTF. CDR3 sequence (DNA): TGTGCCAGCTCACCGGAGGGACAGGGAGGAAACTATGGCTACACCTTC. Full variable domain (rest looked up from reference TRBV18 and TRBJ1-2): NAGVMQNPRHLVRRRGQEARLRCSPMKGHSHVYWYRQLPEEGLKFMVYLQKENIIDESGMPKERFSAEFPKEGPSILRIQQVVRGDSAAYFCASSPEGQGGNYGYTFGSGTRLTVV.

V gene TRBV4-1 combines with J gene TRBJ2-1; 9 bases are shared with TRBD2. CDR3 size: 15 residues. After removal of 1 base from V and 8 bases from J, the junction contained 6 bases not matched to a gene. Germline V gene sequence: CDR1 MGHRA, CDR2 YSYEKL. The CDR3 loop is CASSQGGSGRDEQFF. For the CDR3, the DNA is TGCGCCAGCAGCCAAGGTGGTAGCGGGAGAGATGAGCAGTTCTTC.

The CDR3 bases are TGTGCCTGGAACACAGGGACAGACACTGAAGCTTTCTTT. Protein sequence: CAWNTGTDTEAFF. The rearrangement links TRBV30 to TRBJ1-1; 7 nucleotides agree with TRBD1. Per the germline V gene, CDR1 is GTSNPN and CDR2 is SVGIG (reference sequence). The V gene end was trimmed by 4 bases and the J gene end by 3 bases; junction bases not matched to a gene: 5. The CDR3 length is 13 residues.

The chain uses TRBV5-5 and TRBJ1-5; no reliable D call. V lost 0 bases and J lost 4, with 11 bases in between. There are 15 residues in the CDR3. Germline V lookup: CDR1 SGHKS, CDR2 YYEKEE (reference sequence). CDR3 coding DNA: TGTGCCAGCAGCTTGGCTATCGGAGGGAATCAGCCCCAGCATTTT. Translated, it gives CASSLAIGGNQPQHF.

This clone showed up just once. The chain carries TRBV2 and TRBJ2-3; 8 bases align to TRBD1. The germline V gene has CDR1 SNHLY and CDR2 FYNNEI. This CDR3 contains 16 residues. V gave up 1 base and J gave up 4 bases; unmatched junction bases: 7. The CDR3 region is CASSEGRTGLADTQYF. CDR3 bases: TGTGCCAGCAGTGAAGGCCGGACAGGGTTGGCAGATACGCAGTATTTT. The full variable domain, in which reference TRBV2 and TRBJ2-3 provide the parts outside the CDR3, is EPEVTQTPSHQVTQMGQEVILRCVPISNHLYFYWYRQILGQKVEFLVSFYNNEISEKSEIFDDQFSVERPDGSNFTLKIRSTKLEDSAMYFCASSEGRTGLADTQYFGPGTRLTVL.

This chain links TRBV12-5 with TRBJ2-7; 11 bases map to TRBD2. Germline V gene data show CDR1 as LGHNT and CDR2 as FRNRAP. With V trimmed by 5 bases and J by 2 bases, 2 bases remained unmatched. The CDR3 extends over 14 amino acids. The CDR3 reads CASGPTSGTYEQYF. In DNA form, the CDR3 reads TGTGCTAGTGGTCCGACTAGCGGGACCTACGAGCAGTACTTC.

The chain is built from TRBV5-4 and TRBJ2-1; D is possibly TRBD2 (6 bases). V was trimmed by 4 bases and J by 10 bases, leaving 21 bases between them. The germline V gene encodes CDR1 SGHNT and CDR2 YYREEE (reference sequence). The CDR3 runs to 15 residues. The CDR3 here is CASSPQEGWLREQFF. CDR3 sequence (DNA): TGTGCCAGCAGCCCCCAGGAGGGGTGGCTTCGAGAGCAGTTCTTC.

This chain's CDR3 is CASSPDFTDTQYF. DNA for the CDR3: TGCGCCAGCAGCCCGGACTTCACAGATACGCAGTATTTT. The rearrangement links TRBV5-1 to TRBJ2-3; possibly TRBD2 for D (5 bases). Germline V lookup: CDR1 SGHRS, CDR2 YFSETQ. V lost 4 bases and J 2 bases, leaving 8 bases between the germline ends. This CDR3 has 13 residues.

The V call is TRBV19, the J call TRBJ2-1, with 8 bases aligning to TRBD2. V dropped 3 bases and J dropped 6; count of bases not matched to a gene: 7. Looked up from germline, CDR1 is LNHDA and CDR2 is SQIVND (reference sequence). CDR3 length equals 15 residues. The CDR3 DNA reads TGTGCCAGTAGTATGGACGGGAGGGCGGGCAATGAGCAGTTCTTC. Protein: CASSMDGRAGNEQFF. Full variable domain (outside the CDR3, taken from reference TRBV19 and TRBJ2-1): DGGITQSPKYLFRKEGQNVTLSCEQNLNHDAMYWYRQDPGQGLRLIYYSQIVNDFQKGDIAEGYSVSREKKESFPLTVTSAQKNPTAFYLCASSMDGRAGNEQFFGPGTRLTVL.

The chain combines TRBV15 with TRBJ2-7; TRBD2 matches at 7 bases. Trimming at V came to 0 bases and at J to 0 bases, leaving 2 bases not matched to a gene. CDR1 is LNHNV, CDR2 YYDKDF, per germline (reference sequence). The CDR3 contains 15 residues. Written as DNA, the CDR3 is TGTGCCACCAGCAGAGAGGGGGGGAGCTCCTACGAGCAGTACTTC. As protein: CATSREGGSSYEQYF.

For the CDR3, the DNA is TGTGCCAGCAGCAACTACCCCGATACGCAGTATTTT. This encodes CASSNYPDTQYF. The chain couples TRBV5-4 to TRBJ2-3; unclear D gene. The V and J ends lost 4 bases and 6 bases respectively, with 9 bases between them. The CDR3 is made up of 12 amino acids. Germline-derived CDR1 and CDR2 are SGHNT and YYREEE (reference sequence). The complete variable domain, with remaining parts taken from reference TRBV5-4 and TRBJ2-3, reads ETGVTQSPTHLIKTRGQQVTLRCSSQSGHNTVSWYQQALGQGPQFIFQYYREEENGRGNFPPRFSGLQFPNYSSELNVNALELDDSALYLCASSNYPDTQYFGPGTRLTVL.

This clone was counted only a few times. V and J are TRBV2 and TRBJ1-1; TRBD1 might be the D (6 bases). The CDR3 has 13 amino acids. Germline CDR1 is SNHLY and CDR2 is FYNNEI. The V end was cut by 6 bases, the J end by 4 bases, with 12 bases between. CDR3 coding DNA: TGTGCCAGCAGCCTAGGGGGGAGCACTGAAGCTTTCTTT. It encodes CASSLGGSTEAFF.

The chain recombines TRBV6-5 with TRBJ1-5; the D is unclear. V was clipped by 2 bases and J by 10 bases, with 15 bases between them. CDR3 length: 14 residues. CDR1 MNHEY and CDR2 SVGAGI come from the germline V gene. CDR3 sequence reads: CASSYPRGLDPQHF. The CDR3 coding sequence is TGTGCCAGCAGTTACCCAAGAGGTTTGGATCCCCAGCATTTT.

This clone was picked up one time. The chain links TRBV7-6 to TRBJ2-5, with D perhaps being TRBD1 or TRBD2 (5 bases each). Germline CDR1 SGHVS, CDR2 FNYEAQ. This CDR3 has 16 amino acids. Between the trimmed V and J ends, which lost 0 bases and 4 bases, there was a span of 15 bases. As DNA, the CDR3 is TGTGCCAGCAGCTTAGCCGGGACGCACTTGGGAGAGACCCAGTACTTC. This gives the protein CASSLAGTHLGETQYF.

The CDR3 reads CASSLGGAGGRNEQFF. DNA for the CDR3: TGTGCCAGCAGCCTTGGGGGGGCGGGGGGCCGGAATGAGCAGTTCTTC. The V gene is TRBV4-2, the J gene TRBJ2-1; 8 bases align to TRBD2. The CDR3 covers 16 residues. Trimming took 4 bases from V and 7 from J; bases not matched to a gene: 12. Germline CDR1 reads LGHNA; CDR2 reads YNFKEQ.

A single count supports this clone. Its ends do not fully match the called genes, so a read error is possible. The chain joins TRBV7-7 to TRBJ2-1; 8 nucleotides align to TRBD2. Germline assignment: CDR1 SSHAT and CDR2 FNYEAQ (reference sequence). This CDR3 has 16 amino acids. In DNA, the CDR3 is TGTGCTAGCAGCTTAATGGGAGCGGGAGTAATGAATGAGCAGTTCTTC. Translation gives CASSLMGAGVMNEQFF.

The CDR3 DNA follows: TGTGCCACCAGCAGAACCTTAGGGGCTCACGAGCAGTACTTC. Protein: CATSRTLGAHEQYF. This sequence joins TRBV15 and TRBJ2-7, with a tentative D call TRBD1 (5 bases). Per the germline V gene, CDR1 is LNHNV and CDR2 is YYDKDF (reference sequence). Trimming took off 2 bases at V and 5 bases at J, with 13 bases between the two ends. This CDR3 spans 14 amino acids.

The chain uses TRBV6-1 and TRBJ1-1; a weak D match, TRBD1 (5 bases). The germline V gene has CDR1 MNHNS and CDR2 SASEGT. The CDR3 runs 13 residues. V lost 4 bases and J 4 bases, leaving 10 bases between the germline ends. The CDR3 loop reads CASSGGEGTEAFF. As DNA, the CDR3 is TGTGCCAGCAGTGGAGGGGAGGGCACTGAAGCTTTCTTT.

The CDR3 DNA sequence: TGTGCCAGCAGTAACGAAGGGGCGGGGGGAGAAAAACTGTTTTTT. Translated: CASSNEGAGGEKLFF. The V and J genes are TRBV27 and TRBJ1-4, with D possibly TRBD1 on 5 matching bases. The CDR3 has 15 residues. Per germline, CDR1 MNHEY and CDR2 SMNVEV (reference sequence). The V gene lost 5 bases and the J gene lost 8 bases, with 18 bases spanning the gap.

The chain recombines TRBV6-1 with TRBJ1-5; TRBD1 is a possible D gene (5 bases). The germline V gene encodes CDR1 MNHNS and CDR2 SASEGT. CDR3 length equals 13 residues. Trimming stripped 4 bases from V and 5 bases from J, with 9 bases between. The CDR3 DNA follows: TGTGCCAGCAGTGGATGGGGGGATCAGCCCCAGCATTTT. Translation gives CASSGWGDQPQHF.

This clone was seen just once. The V call is TRBV4-1, the J call TRBJ1-4; 7 bases fit TRBD1. The CDR3 is 18 amino acids. The germline V gene encodes CDR1 MGHRA and CDR2 YSYEKL. The trim removed 2 bases at V and 0 bases at J, leaving 9 bases unmatched. CDR3 sequence reads: CASSQNPTGPATNEKLFF. In nucleotides, the CDR3 is TGCGCCAGCAGCCAAAATCCGACAGGGCCAGCAACTAATGAAAAACTGTTTTTT.

The rearrangement joins TRBV27 to TRBJ2-7; 7 nucleotides line up with TRBD2. Germline assignment: CDR1 MNHEY and CDR2 SMNVEV (reference sequence). The CDR3 sequence is 16 residues long. With 2 bases clipped from V and 2 bases from J, the junction kept 9 bases outside the gene matches. CDR3 bases: TGTGCCAGCAGTTTAGCGGGCGGGAGTTTACCCTACGAGCAGTACTTC. Its protein is CASSLAGGSLPYEQYF.

The rearrangement uses TRBV2 and TRBJ2-5, with TRBD2 matching 8 bases. The CDR3 runs to 14 residues. Germline loops: CDR1 SNHLY, CDR2 FYNNEI. V lost 4 bases to trimming and J lost 4 bases; unmatched junction nucleotides: 5. This chain's CDR3 is CASSVSGGRETQYF. The CDR3 DNA reads TGTGCCAGCAGTGTGAGCGGGGGAAGAGAGACCCAGTACTTC. Looking up the rest from reference TRBV2 and TRBJ2-5 gives the full variable domain: EPEVTQTPSHQVTQMGQEVILRCVPISNHLYFYWYRQILGQKVEFLVSFYNNEISEKSEIFDDQFSVERPDGSNFTLKIRSTKLEDSAMYFCASSVSGGRETQYFGPGTRLLVL.

The chain couples TRBV6-1 to TRBJ2-5, with 7 bases fitting TRBD1. The V gene end was trimmed by 8 bases and the J gene end by 4 bases; junction bases not matched to a gene: 7. Germline lookup yields CDR1 MNHNS and CDR2 SASEGT. This CDR3 has 13 amino acids. The CDR3 nucleotides read TGTGCCAGCGAAGGGGCAGGGGGAGAGACCCAGTACTTC. Its translation: CASEGAGGETQYF.